Below, one T cell receptor (beta chain) is given with its context. Its cognate antigen is unknown. The sample originates from a study of cytomegalovirus exposure and HLA in healthy donors. Each donor's status was that of a healthy bone marrow donor. 60 Vbeta and 13 Jbeta primers were used in PCR. TCRdb keeps only in-frame clones here, not all; method: immunoSEQ multiplex PCR. The sample holds around 98,000 clones, roughly 70% seen once. Regarding the study as a whole: Confirmation was obtained in vitro that a few CMV-associated chains are specific for CMV antigens. The authors later found TCR association rates varying by HLA locus, with DRB1 most and HLA-C fewest.

This CDR3 comprises 14 residues. V was pared by 6 bases and J by 3 bases, with 6 bases of the junction left unmatched. Germline V gene lookup returns CDR1 MNHEY and CDR2 SVGAGI. This TCR was recovered from a man in his fifties or sixties in good health and CMV-seronegative. V usage is TRBV6-5 and J usage is TRBJ2-7; 9 nucleotides agree with TRBD2. The sample taken for sequencing was PBMCs. DNA of the CDR3: TGTGCCAGCAGCGCGGGACTAGCCCTCTACGAGCAGTACTTC. This translates into CASSAGLALYEQYF.